Following are 8 T cell receptor beta chains from one sample sequenced in a study of technical replicates of blood from a few donors listed by TCRdb under 2017. Libraries were prepared through the immunoSEQ multiplex PCR assay. Imported from immuneACCESS, the table was reduced by TCRdb to in-frame sequences with V and J called. These copies leave out some clones; in studies compared against another copy, an unresolved V gene accounts for under half, and the cause of the remainder is not known. This sample has 60,000 or so clones in its table, and less than 98% of those were observed once. 0.19% of the sample is held by the ten biggest clonotypes. Sequencing used T cells isolated from PBMCs. The receptors were sampled from a human donor in good health.

The chain carries TRBV7-2 and TRBJ1-5; 8 nucleotides line up with TRBD1. V lost 5 bases and J lost 6; bases outside the gene matches: 6. CDR3 length equals 14 residues. Germline values: CDR1 SGHTA, CDR2 FQGNSA. DNA of the CDR3: TGTGCCAGCAGCCCGGACAGGGTGGGTCAGCCCCAGCATTTT. Amino acids: CASSPDRVGQPQHF.

V gene TRBV28 combines with J gene TRBJ2-5; D might be TRBD2 (6 bases). CDR3 length equals 14 residues. V was trimmed by 4 bases and J by 3 bases, leaving 12 bases between them. Germline V CDR1 and CDR2: MDHEN, SYDVKM. The chain's CDR3 is CASSSVGGEETQYF. CDR3 DNA: TGTGCCAGCAGTTCCGTGGGGGGTGAAGAGACCCAGTACTTC. Filled out from reference TRBV28 and TRBJ2-5, the complete variable domain reads DVKVTQSSRYLVKRTGEKVFLECVQDMDHENMFWYRQDPGLGLRLIYFSYDVKMKEKGDIPEGYSVSREKKERFSLILESASTNQTSMYLCASSSVGGEETQYFGPGTRLLVL.

The chain employs TRBV2 and TRBJ1-1; D uncertain. V was cut by 8 bases and J by 0 bases, with 10 bases left in between. Germline lookup yields CDR1 SNHLY and CDR2 FYNNEI. The CDR3 runs to 13 residues. CDR3 in amino acids: CASSSHMNTEAFF. The CDR3 DNA is TGTGCCAGCTCTTCCCACATGAACACTGAAGCTTTCTTT.

The chain employs TRBV10-1 and TRBJ2-7; 9 nucleotides match TRBD2. The CDR3 runs to 15 residues. CDR1 WNHNN and CDR2 SYGVQD come from the germline V gene (reference sequence). V lost 2 bases to trimming and J lost 7 bases; unmatched junction nucleotides: 9. Here the CDR3 reads CASSEGVAGVDEQYF. The DNA of the CDR3 is TGCGCCAGCAGTGAGGGAGTAGCGGGAGTCGATGAGCAGTACTTC.

This clone was seen only once. The chain is built from TRBV28 and TRBJ1-3; TRBD1 matches 11 bases. Germline assignment: CDR1 MDHEN and CDR2 SYDVKM. V gave up 2 bases and J gave up 2 bases; unmatched junction bases: 5. This CDR3 spans 17 amino acids. For the CDR3, the DNA is TGTGCCAGCAGTTTACCGGGACAGGGGGTCACTGGAAACACCATATATTTT. Translation: CASSLPGQGVTGNTIYF.

The chain combines TRBV4-1 with TRBJ2-3, with D maybe TRBD2 (6 bases). CDR1 and CDR2 from the germline V gene are MGHRA and YSYEKL. The germline V and J ends were trimmed by 0 bases and 2 bases, with 15 bases remaining between them. The CDR3 is 17 amino acids. The CDR3 bases are TGCGCCAGCAGCCAAGATTGGGGGGTAGACTTCACAGATACGCAGTATTTT. Translated, it gives CASSQDWGVDFTDTQYF.

Written as DNA, the CDR3 is TGTGCCAGCAGCGCTGGGTGGGGGACTAGCGGGGGGGCCTACAATGAGCAGTTCTTC. Its translation is CASSAGWGTSGGAYNEQFF. This rearrangement joins TRBV9 to TRBJ2-1; TRBD2 matches 16 bases. From germline, CDR1 is SGDLS and CDR2 YYNGEE. The CDR3 is made up of 19 amino acids. The V and J ends lost 3 bases and 2 bases, in that order; junction bases with no gene match: 8.

V is TRBV9 and J is TRBJ2-1, with 9 bases aligning to TRBD1. CDR1 is SGDLS and CDR2 is YYNGEE in the germline V gene. Trimming at V came to 4 bases and at J to 4 bases, leaving 6 bases not matched to a gene. CDR3 length equals 15 residues. The CDR3 region has the DNA TGTGCCAGCAGCTCCGGGACAGGGTCTTACAATGAGCAGTTCTTC. It specifies CASSSGTGSYNEQFF.